A selection of T cell receptor beta chains follows, all from one sample in a study of T cells in Graves' hyperthyroidism and ophthalmopathy. TCRdb used MiXCR to reprocess the multiplex PCR reads, holding one entry per CDR3 protein. The profile covers around 340,000 distinct CDR3 sequences, with 17% appearing a single time and 34% taken by the ten largest. Material: blood. The receptors come from a woman aged 25 to 45 with Graves' hyperthyroidism that later progressed to Graves' ophthalmopathy. Both conserved end residues are part of each CDR3. D genes are given only for firm matches. Some rows have no size entry. The others give once, few or many, or a class for an expanded clone.

d_gene: .; v_gene: TRBV5-1; abundance: many; j_gene: TRBJ1-1; CDR3aa: CASSLSVGVGRLTEAFF; CDR3nt: TGCGCCAGCAGCTTGTCCGTCGGGGTCGGTCGTCTCACTGAAGCTTTCTTT
d_gene: .; v_gene: TRBV15; abundance: .; j_gene: TRBJ2-5; CDR3aa: CATSSGGPETQYF; CDR3nt: TGTGCCACCAGCAGCGGGGGTCCGGAGACCCAGTACTTC
d_gene: TRBD1; v_gene: TRBV20-1; abundance: many; j_gene: TRBJ2-7; CDR3aa: CRTGQGAEQYF; CDR3nt: TGCAGAACGGGACAGGGGGCCGAGCAGTACTTC
d_gene: .; v_gene: TRBV4-1; abundance: few; j_gene: TRBJ2-7; CDR3aa: CASSEPLSYEQYF; CDR3nt: TGCGCCAGCAGCGAACCCCTATCCTACGAGCAGTACTTC
d_gene: .; v_gene: TRBV12-3/TRBV12-4; abundance: .; j_gene: TRBJ2-5; CDR3aa: CAGSLGIGETQYF; CDR3nt: TGTGCCGGCAGTTTGGGAATCGGTGAGACCCAGTACTTC
d_gene: .; v_gene: TRBV3-1; abundance: .; j_gene: TRBJ2-5; CDR3aa: CASSQASAGWETQYF; CDR3nt: TGTGCCAGCAGCCAAGCGTCGGCAGGGTGGGAGACCCAGTACTTC
d_gene: .; v_gene: TRBV20-1; abundance: many; j_gene: TRBJ1-2; CDR3aa: CSAINLSGDYGYTF; CDR3nt: TGCAGTGCTATTAATTTGTCGGGCGACTATGGCTACACCTTC
d_gene: .; v_gene: TRBV28; abundance: many; j_gene: TRBJ2-1; CDR3aa: CASSLFFPLDAYNEQFF; CDR3nt: TGTGCCAGCAGTTTGTTTTTTCCCCTGGACGCCTACAATGAGCAGTTCTTC
d_gene: TRBD2; v_gene: TRBV20-1; abundance: few; j_gene: TRBJ2-7; CDR3aa: CSADEFGTSGSIAYEQYF; CDR3nt: TGCAGTGCTGACGAATTCGGGACTAGCGGGAGTATTGCCTACGAGCAGTACTTC
d_gene: .; v_gene: TRBV7-3; abundance: .; j_gene: TRBJ2-1; CDR3aa: CASSPGFGQQMYNEQFF; CDR3nt: TGTGCCAGCAGCCCGGGCTTTGGACAGCAGATGTACAATGAGCAGTTCTTC